Below are 6 T cell receptor beta chains sequenced from a single sample in a study of cytomegalovirus exposure and HLA in healthy donors. PCR used 60 Vbeta primers and 13 Jbeta primers. The table came from immunoSEQ multiplex PCR; TCRdb's copy has only in-frame clones and leaves some out. The sample carries about 120,000 clones, about 73% recorded once. Specimen: PBMCs. These receptors all come from a woman between 25 and 40 years old in good health and CMV-seropositive.

The V and J genes are TRBV28 and TRBJ2-2, with TRBD1 as a possible D gene (6 bases). CDR3 size: 19 residues. The germline V gene has CDR1 MDHEN and CDR2 SYDVKM. Trimming removed 3 bases from V and 4 bases from J, with 24 bases in between. CDR3 nucleotides: TGTGCCAGCAGTTTCAGGCAGGGGCAAAAACTCGTTGGCACCGGGGAGCTGTTTTTT. Protein: CASSFRQGQKLVGTGELFF.

V is TRBV11-2 and J is TRBJ1-3, with D hard to call. CDR1 SGHAT and CDR2 FQNNGV come from the germline V gene. This CDR3 has 13 amino acids. V lost 0 bases, J lost 9 bases, and 9 bases lay in between. The DNA of the CDR3 is TGTGCCAGCAGCTTAGAAGCCGCGGGCACCATATATTTT. Its translation is CASSLEAAGTIYF.

In its sample, this clone was seen once. The CDR3 region has the DNA TGTGCCAGCAGAACCGGGACAGGCGTTATGGAGACCCAGTACTTC. Its translation is CASRTGTGVMETQYF. The chain has TRBV2 and TRBJ2-5; 8 positions agree with TRBD1. The germline V gene has CDR1 SNHLY and CDR2 FYNNEI. The CDR3 consists of 15 residues. V trimming: 6 bases; J trimming: 5 bases; junction bases outside the gene matches: 11.

V usage is TRBV7-2 and J usage is TRBJ2-5, with a weak D call TRBD1 (5 bases). Per germline, CDR1 SGHTA and CDR2 FQGNSA. Trimming stripped 0 bases from V and 5 bases from J, with 13 bases between. The CDR3 runs to 15 residues. CDR3: CASSLAQVMEETQYF. The CDR3, as DNA: TGTGCCAGCAGCTTAGCACAGGTCATGGAGGAGACCCAGTACTTC.

The chain carries TRBV5-5 and TRBJ2-5; possible D gene TRBD2, 6 bases. The V end lost 0 bases, the J end lost 2 bases, and 8 bases lay between the germline ends. The germline gives CDR1 SGHKS, CDR2 YYEKEE (reference sequence). CDR3 length: 14 amino acids. The CDR3 loop reads CASSLGGGQETQYF. DNA of the CDR3: TGTGCCAGCAGCTTGGGTGGGGGGCAAGAGACCCAGTACTTC.

This rearrangement joins TRBV7-2 to TRBJ2-5, with 8 bases lining up with TRBD1. Looked up from germline, CDR1 is SGHTA and CDR2 is FQGNSA. This CDR3 region has 15 residues. J gave up 5 bases and V 4 bases, and 9 bases lay outside the gene matches. CDR3 region: CASSSRGRLGETQYF. The CDR3, as DNA: TGTGCCAGCAGCTCCAGGGGGCGCCTCGGGGAGACCCAGTACTTC.